Below are 22 T cell receptor beta chains sequenced from a single sample in a study of a mutant IDH1 vaccine in newly diagnosed glioma. TCRdb keeps only in-frame clones here, not all; method: immunoSEQ multiplex PCR. Seen here are 30,000 to 40,000 clones, roughly nine tenths observed once, and the top ten hold around 2.4%. For these receptors, no antigen is known. Time point noted: week 47, end of study. A single vaccine dose contained 300 ug of mutant IDH1 20-mer peptide, and topical imiquimod was used with it. Sequencing used PBMCs, obtained from a glioma patient whose treatment included an IDH1 peptide vaccine. These receptors came from a man aged 35 to 55 with glioma.

This chain links TRBV5-5 with TRBJ1-1; no firm D call. Germline V gene sequence: CDR1 SGHKS, CDR2 YYEKEE (reference sequence). This CDR3 contains 14 residues. Between the trimmed V and J ends, which lost 4 bases and 7 bases, there was a span of 17 bases. The CDR3 sequence is CASSPREGISEAFF. The CDR3 DNA follows: TGTGCCAGCAGCCCCCGGGAGGGAATAAGTGAAGCTTTCTTT.

Here the CDR3 reads CASSQGAFPGIGNTEAFF. The CDR3 region has the DNA TGCGCCAGCAGCCAAGGCGCATTCCCAGGGATTGGGAACACTGAAGCTTTCTTT. V gene TRBV4-1 combines with J gene TRBJ1-1; D may be TRBD1 (5 bases). The germline CDR1 and CDR2 sequences are MGHRA and YSYEKL. The ends were cut back, 1 base at V and 1 base at J, with 19 bases in the middle. The length of the CDR3 is 18 residues.

V usage is TRBV28 and J usage is TRBJ2-1, with TRBD2 identical over 12 bases. The J segment lost 5 bases and the V segment lost 5 bases, leaving 4 bases of the junction unmatched. The CDR3 has 15 amino acids. Germline CDR1 is MDHEN and CDR2 is SYDVKM. DNA of the CDR3: TGTGCCAGCAGTGAGGCTAGCGGGAGGGACAATGAGCAGTTCTTC. Amino acid sequence: CASSEASGRDNEQFF.

Notes on this clone: This CDR3 is also generated by other DNA sequences in the sample. The CDR3 spells CATSRDRGLETQYF. The CDR3 DNA reads TGTGCCACCAGTAGGGACAGGGGGCTGGAGACCCAGTACTTC. The V gene is TRBV15, the J gene TRBJ2-5; 12 bases are shared with TRBD1. The CDR3 has 14 amino acids. Germline V gene sequence: CDR1 LNHNV, CDR2 YYDKDF (reference sequence). V dropped 6 bases and J dropped 5; count of bases not matched to a gene: 4.

This chain links TRBV7-9 with TRBJ2-7; 8 bases agree with TRBD1. This CDR3 is 14 amino acids long. From germline, CDR1 is SEHNR and CDR2 FQNEAQ (reference sequence). J gave up 3 bases and V 6 bases, and 7 bases lay outside the gene matches. In DNA, the CDR3 is TGTGCCAGCAGTTCTGACAGGGGAATCTACGAGCAGTACTTC. Translation: CASSSDRGIYEQYF.

This chain uses TRBV5-4 with TRBJ2-3; 10 nucleotides match TRBD2. With V trimmed by 0 bases and J by 7 bases, 8 bases remained unmatched. The CDR3 length is 16 residues. Germline V gene data show CDR1 as SGHNT and CDR2 as YYREEE (reference sequence). DNA of the CDR3: TGTGCCAGCAGCTTGGATGTTAGCGGGGGGTGGAATACGCAGTATTTT. Residues: CASSLDVSGGWNTQYF.

The gene calls are TRBV7-9 and TRBJ1-1; no reliable D call. The germline V and J ends were trimmed by 8 bases and 0 bases, with 10 bases remaining between them. The CDR3 extends over 13 amino acids. Germline V gene sequence: CDR1 SEHNR, CDR2 FQNEAQ (reference sequence). CDR3 sequence: CASELEVNTEAFF. Here the CDR3 DNA reads TGTGCCAGCGAGCTCGAGGTGAACACTGAAGCTTTCTTT.

This clone was observed a few times. The genes are TRBV4-3 and TRBJ2-1; D gene unclear. V was trimmed by 5 bases and J by 5 bases, leaving 13 bases between them. The CDR3 runs 14 residues. Germline V gene lookup returns CDR1 LGHNA and CDR2 YSLEER. The CDR3 here is CASSYQKNHNEQFF. The CDR3 coding sequence is TGCGCCAGCAGCTATCAAAAAAACCACAATGAGCAGTTCTTC.

This chain links TRBV6-1 with TRBJ2-1, with unresolved D. Trimming shortened V by 7 bases and J by 4 bases, and 5 bases separated the two germline ends. CDR1 MNHNS and CDR2 SASEGT come from the germline V gene. CDR3 size: 11 residues. The CDR3 sequence is CASTDYNEQFF. The DNA of the CDR3 is TGTGCCAGCACAGATTACAATGAGCAGTTCTTC.

The chain combines TRBV7-9 with TRBJ2-3, with 8 bases matching TRBD1. V shed 5 bases and J 3 bases; nucleotides not matched to a gene: 10. CDR3 size: 16 residues. CDR1 is SEHNR, CDR2 FQNEAQ, per germline (reference sequence). CDR3 nucleotide sequence: TGTGCCAGCAGCAGAACGGACAGGGCTGTAACAGATACGCAGTATTTT. Translating gives CASSRTDRAVTDTQYF.

The chain carries TRBV6-5 and TRBJ1-1; possible D gene TRBD1, 5 bases. Trimming left V 0 bases short and J 6 bases short, with 11 bases between. The CDR3 totals 14 residues. CDR1 is MNHEY, CDR2 SVGAGI, per germline. DNA of the CDR3: TGTGCCAGCAGTTACTCAGGGGAATTGGCTGAAGCTTTCTTT. This sequence encodes CASSYSGELAEAFF.

The gene calls are TRBV12-1 and TRBJ1-3. TRBV12-1 is shown as a pseudogene. CDR3 length: 20 residues. CDR3 sequence (DNA): TGTGCCAGCAGCGTAGACGGGACCTCTACTTTGCGGGGATTCGGAAACACCATATATTTT. Encoded protein: CASSVDGTSTLRGFGNTIYF.

V is TRBV19 and J is TRBJ1-4; 7 bases align to TRBD1. CDR3 length: 15 residues. Germline trimming cut 3 bases from V and 5 bases from J; bases unmatched to any gene: 6. Per germline, CDR1 LNHDA and CDR2 SQIVND (reference sequence). The DNA of the CDR3 is TGTGCCAGTAGTATTACTACAGGGGCGAATGAAAAACTGTTTTTT. Encoded protein: CASSITTGANEKLFF.

This chain connects TRBV5-1 to TRBJ2-1; TRBD2 might be the D (5 bases). Per germline, CDR1 SGHRS and CDR2 YFSETQ. CDR3 size: 12 residues. Deletions cut 4 bases from V and 10 bases from J, with 12 bases between. The CDR3 sequence: CASSTQGGEQFF. The CDR3 coding sequence is TGCGCCAGCAGCACCCAAGGCGGGGAGCAGTTCTTC.

The V and J genes are TRBV7-9 and TRBJ1-1; no reliable D call. CDR3 length: 12 amino acids. V shed 7 bases and J shed 5 bases, with 11 bases lying between them. Germline V gene data show CDR1 as SEHNR and CDR2 as FQNEAQ (reference sequence). The CDR3 loop reads CASKLGQTEAFF. The CDR3 nucleotides are TGTGCCAGCAAACTCGGGCAAACTGAAGCTTTCTTT.

The V call is TRBV28, the J call TRBJ2-7; D may be TRBD1 or TRBD2 (5 bases each). The germline V gene encodes CDR1 MDHEN and CDR2 SYDVKM. Trimming removed 6 bases at V and 2 bases at J, with 11 bases between. CDR3 size: 13 residues. The CDR3 DNA reads TGTGCCAGCAGCCGACGGGACCCCTACGAGCAGTACTTC. It encodes CASSRRDPYEQYF.

J is TRBJ2-1 and V is TRBV4-1; D uncertain. The CDR3 is 17 residues long. The V gene's germline CDR1 is MGHRA and CDR2 YSYEKL. Trimming removed 1 base from V and 0 bases from J, with 13 bases in between. The CDR3 DNA reads TGCGCCAGCAGCCAAGGGGCGCGCGGCATCTCCTACAATGAGCAGTTCTTC. It yields the protein CASSQGARGISYNEQFF.

The J gene is TRBJ1-3, the V gene TRBV30; D is undetermined. The V end lost 2 bases, the J end lost 7 bases, and 12 bases lay between the germline ends. The CDR3 is made up of 13 amino acids. Germline V CDR1 and CDR2: GTSNPN, SVGIG (reference sequence). This CDR3 is CAWSHPAGNTIYF. CDR3 DNA sequence: TGTGCCTGGAGTCACCCGGCGGGGAACACCATATATTTT.

V is TRBV27 and J is TRBJ1-2; D is ambiguous. Germline V CDR1 and CDR2: MNHEY, SMNVEV (reference sequence). This CDR3 region has 15 residues. The V end lost 2 bases, the J end lost 5 bases, and 15 bases lay between the germline ends. The CDR3 here is CASSLRMSHSYGYTF. As DNA, the CDR3 is TGTGCCAGCAGTTTACGCATGTCCCACTCGTATGGCTACACCTTC.

V and J are TRBV5-4 and TRBJ2-5; 11 bases line up with TRBD2. Germline CDR1 and CDR2: SGHNT and YYREEE (reference sequence). The CDR3 contains 17 residues. The junction had 11 bases not matched to a gene; V was cut back by 3 bases and J by 4 bases. In nucleotides, the CDR3 is TGTGCCAGCAGCTCACCTAGCGGGGGGCTTTCCCTAGAGACCCAGTACTTC. This sequence encodes CASSSPSGGLSLETQYF.

The V call is TRBV10-2, the J call TRBJ2-2, with 10 positions matching TRBD1. The V and J ends lost 10 bases and 2 bases, in that order; junction bases with no gene match: 10. The CDR3 contains 16 residues. The germline V gene has CDR1 WSHSY and CDR2 SAAADI. CDR3 in DNA: TGCGCCACCCTAGGGGGGACAGGGGTCAACACCGGGGAGCTGTTTTTT. It yields the protein CATLGGTGVNTGELFF.

The chain is built from TRBV29-1 and TRBJ1-5; 8 bases are a match to TRBD1. J lost 11 bases, V lost 6 bases, and 9 bases had no gene match. CDR3 length: 12 residues. In germline, CDR1 is SQVTM, CDR2 ANQGSEA. The CDR3 sequence is CSVYPGGSAQHF. The CDR3 nucleotides are TGCAGCGTCTACCCAGGGGGCTCAGCCCAGCATTTT.